This is a list of T cell receptor beta chains from one sample in a study of CD8 T cells in ankylosing spondylitis. TCRdb called the 5' RACE reads again in MiXCR, with one record for every CDR3 protein. The profile covers 470,000 or so distinct CDR3 sequences, with 26% appearing a single time and 0.89% taken by the ten largest. What was sequenced was blood, either unsorted or a sorted T cell fraction (not recorded which). Source of these receptors: a male donor with ankylosing spondylitis. Each CDR3 is given with its conserved first and last residue. A D gene is named only where the DNA matches it firmly. Clone size is shown for a subset of rows, as once, few, many or a class of expanded clone.

d_call j_call clone_size v_call cdr3_aa cdr3_nt
- TRBJ1-2 few TRBV2 CASSAGFSGYGYTF TGTGCCAGCAGTGCGGGCTTCAGCGGCTATGGCTACACCTTC
- TRBJ2-2 - TRBV10-3 CAISESKMRSTGELFF TGTGCCATCAGTGAGTCGAAAATGCGAAGCACCGGGGAGCTGTTTTTT
- TRBJ1-1 - TRBV20-1 CSARELGTLTEAFF TGCAGTGCTAGAGAGCTCGGGACTTTGACTGAAGCTTTCTTT
- TRBJ1-2 - TRBV27 CASSFRGPNNYGYTF TGTGCCAGCAGTTTCAGGGGCCCAAATAACTATGGCTACACCTTC
- TRBJ2-6 once TRBV20-1 CSAARGANVLTF TGCAGTGCTGCCCGAGGGGCCAACGTCCTGACTTTC
- TRBJ2-1 - TRBV20-1 CSARRTYEQFF TGCAGTGCTAGACGCACGTATGAGCAGTTCTTC
- TRBJ2-5 few TRBV7-8 CASSLTNPETQYF TGTGCCAGCAGCCTCACCAACCCAGAGACCCAGTACTTC
TRBD2 TRBJ2-2 - TRBV24-1 CATSDTSGKNTGELFF TGTGCCACCAGTGATACTAGCGGGAAGAACACCGGGGAGCTGTTTTTT
TRBD1 TRBJ1-2 few TRBV24-1 CATSDSDRGAYGYTF TGTGCCACCAGTGATTCCGACAGGGGTGCCTATGGCTACACCTTC
- TRBJ2-7 few TRBV5-1 CASSLAPGNYEQYF TGCGCCAGCAGCTTGGCACCGGGGAACTACGAGCAGTACTTC
TRBD1 TRBJ2-3 - TRBV20-1 CSAITPQGASDTQYF TGCAGTGCAATCACCCCCCAGGGGGCATCCGATACGCAGTATTTT
- TRBJ2-1 few TRBV3-1 CASSLTSESSYNEQFF TGTGCCAGCAGCCTTACGTCCGAGAGCTCCTACAATGAGCAGTTCTTC
TRBD1 TRBJ2-1 - TRBV7-9 CASRTIQGARGNEQFF TGTGCCAGCAGGACAATACAGGGGGCGCGGGGGAATGAGCAGTTCTTC